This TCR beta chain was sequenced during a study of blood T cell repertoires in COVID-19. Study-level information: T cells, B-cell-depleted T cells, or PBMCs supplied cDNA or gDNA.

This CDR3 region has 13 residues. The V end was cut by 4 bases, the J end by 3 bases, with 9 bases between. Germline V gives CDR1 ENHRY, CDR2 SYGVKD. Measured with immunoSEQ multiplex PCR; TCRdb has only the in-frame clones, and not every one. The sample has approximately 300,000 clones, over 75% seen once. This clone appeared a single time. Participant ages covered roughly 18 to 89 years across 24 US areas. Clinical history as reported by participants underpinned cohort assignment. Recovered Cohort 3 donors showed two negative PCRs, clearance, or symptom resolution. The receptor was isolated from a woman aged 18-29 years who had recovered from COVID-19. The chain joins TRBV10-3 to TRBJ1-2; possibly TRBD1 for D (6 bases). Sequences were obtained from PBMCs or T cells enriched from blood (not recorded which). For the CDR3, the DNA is TGTGCCATCAGTGGCGACAGGTACTATGGCTACACCTTC. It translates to CAISGDRYYGYTF.